Reported below is one T cell receptor (beta chain). What antigen it recognizes has not been identified. Per-base qualities were not stored, and no clone one base away is much larger. The cysteine opens and the phenylalanine closes a CDR3 of 16 amino acids. CDR3 DNA is the only sequence kept; it has 48 bases, read in frame from the first base. Relative to germline, V is 4 bases shorter and J is 0 bases shorter, with 14 bases between their ends. CDR1 and CDR2 are read off the germline V gene as SGDLS and YYNGEE. The data are from a study of shared clonotypes between healthy human individuals (TCRdb year 2020). Regarding the complete study: The cohort included a few men and a couple of women between 18 and 49 years of age. The study deeply sequenced blood TCR repertoires of about 5 healthy adults to estimate repertoire size and the extent of clonotype sharing between individuals. Libraries were prepared and TCR repertoires were sequenced by different laboratories using diverse techniques, in order to increase sequencing depth and limit assay-specific biases. Leukapheresis yielded between about 0.85 and 10 billion PBMCs per donor. For each donor, CD4 naive and CD4 memory were each given three plates, CD8 naive was given two plates, and CD8 memory was given one plate. The study at large found these results: Because the study included only a small number of donors, the genetic and exposure-history diversity represented was limited. Across a few donors, roughly 5.4% of naive CD4, roughly 3.5% of naive CD8, roughly 2.3% of memory CD4, and under 0.45% of memory CD8 clonotypes were shared. Sampling was restricted to blood, and TCR repertoires in tissues likely differ from the TCR repertoires found in blood. Based on pairwise subsampling, the degree of clonotype sharing among donors was expected to be affected by sequencing depth. Naive subsets generally had larger estimated clonotype richness than memory subsets did. Higher generation probabilities were observed for clonotypes shared by all four sorted-subset donors than for non-shared clonotypes. Incomplete sequencing was indicated by rarefaction of sorted-subset datasets, despite the large sequencing depth.

Donors were healthy HIV-negative adults with no recently reported acute infections or vaccinations. Only Caucasian adults living in Nashville, Tennessee, USA were represented among the donors. Magnetic negative selection was used to enrich CD4+ T cells, after which naive cells were positively selected on CD45RA and the negative fraction became the memory subset. After blood collection by leukapheresis, PBMCs were isolated using Ficoll-Histopaque density gradient centrifugation and then cryopreserved in the vapor phase of liquid nitrogen. Analytical flow cytometry was used to check the purity and quantity of every magnetically sorted T cell population. Genomic DNA was isolated from each sorted fraction and quantified by UV absorbance on a Nanodrop 2000c. Using the deep immunoSEQ assay, multiplex PCR amplified TCR CDR3 regions from genomic DNA. For each cell subset, the extracted genomic DNA was distributed evenly across all wells of several immunoSEQ 96-well plates, and each plate served as one replicate. For sorted subsets, each replicate PCR was loaded with 200 ng genomic DNA, equivalent to approximately 33,000 T cell genomes. The purified libraries were quantified using a Qubit 3.0 fluorometer, sized with a Bioanalyzer 2100, and then quantified again using the KAPA Library Quantification kit. Each immunoSEQ 96-well plate was sequenced on its own single-read 150-cycle Illumina NextSeq 550 flow cell. For the original study's pipeline: Because the immunoSEQ output included only junctional sequences and no quality scores, the filtering could not be the same as the filtering used for full-length reads. To assign V/J genes and CDR3, sequences were annotated against IMGT germline references using PyIR, a Python wrapper for IgBLAST v1.9. Reads with weak V/J assignments (E-value above 1e-6), missing CDR3, stop codons, out-of-frame junctions, or ambiguous translated residues were removed. V3J clonotypes were defined as sequences sharing the same inferred V gene, J gene, and CDR3 amino acid sequence. The percentage overlap between two repertoires was calculated by dividing the number of shared unique clonotypes by the size of the smaller repertoire. Repertoire richness was assessed with RTK rarefaction, the Chao1 estimator, and Recon v2.1 estimates of unobserved clonotypes. Generation probabilities were computed with OLGA for all TCRbeta clonotypes obtained by the gDNA method from a few donors. TCRdb carries this immuneACCESS record with in-frame sequences only. Its versions omit some clonotypes, under half of them owing to an unresolved V gene in the studies checked, with the rest unexplained. V and J calls and clone size follow that table, whereas D and trimming were derived from the DNA. This sample gives a few hundred thousand clones in total; less than 98% of them show up just once. Around 0.06% of the sample goes to the ten largest clones.

The V gene is TRBV9 and the J gene is TRBJ1-5, and TRBD1 may be the D gene, going by 5 matching bases. The sample taken for sequencing was naive CD4+ T cells sorted from blood. The intended sense of this specimen's cell subset or site label: CD45RA+ positively selected. This receptor was taken from a woman aged 25 to 45 in good health. The CDR3 region has the sequence CASSFIRGYSNQPQHF. The sequence in DNA is TGTGCCAGCAGCTTCATACGGGGGTATAGCAATCAGCCCCAGCATTTT. Supplemented by the reference TRBV9 and TRBJ1-5 proteins around the CDR3, the complete variable domain is DSGVTQTPKHLITATGQRVTLRCSPRSGDLSVYWYQQSLDQGLQFLIQYYNGEERAKGNILERFSAQQFPDLHSELNLSSLELGDSALYFCASSFIRGYSNQPQHFGDGTRLSIL.